This TCR beta chain was sequenced during a study of T cells after yellow fever vaccination. This clonotype showed up just a few times. Per germline, CDR1 LGHDT and CDR2 YNNKEL (reference sequence). The CDR3 is made up of 16 amino acids. V gave up 1 base and J gave up 4 bases, with 13 bases separating them. TCRdb re-called the 5' RACE reads with MiXCR, one entry per CDR3 protein. The sample includes under 600,000 distinct CDR3 sequences, 13% of them seen just once. The TCR sequence derives from a man younger than 45 who received the YFV17D yellow fever vaccine. The chain has TRBV3-1 and TRBJ2-2; TRBD2 is a possible D gene (6 bases). Source: PBMCs, taken on the day of the yellow fever booster vaccination. The CDR3 region has the DNA TGTGCCAGCAGCCAAGTTGGTGCGGGAACCACCGGGGAGCTGTTTTTT. As protein: CASSQVGAGTTGELFF.